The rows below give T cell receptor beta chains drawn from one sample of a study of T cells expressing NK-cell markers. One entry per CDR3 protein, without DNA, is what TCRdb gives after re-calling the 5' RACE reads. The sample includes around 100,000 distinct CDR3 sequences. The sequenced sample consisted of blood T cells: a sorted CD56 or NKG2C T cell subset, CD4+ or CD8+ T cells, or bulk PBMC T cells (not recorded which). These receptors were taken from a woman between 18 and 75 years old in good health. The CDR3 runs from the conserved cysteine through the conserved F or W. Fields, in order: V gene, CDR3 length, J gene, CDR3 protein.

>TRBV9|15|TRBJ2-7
CASSVGQGASYEQYF
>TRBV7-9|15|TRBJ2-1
CASSLDSLSHNEQFF
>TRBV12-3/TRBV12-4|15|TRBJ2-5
CASSPGTGVEETQYF
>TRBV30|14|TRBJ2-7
CAWRARDSSYEQYF
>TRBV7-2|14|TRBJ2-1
CASSLWGAYNEQFF
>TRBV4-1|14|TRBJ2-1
CASTQLAGYNEQFF
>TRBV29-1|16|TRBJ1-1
CSVDVTPRGPNTEAFF
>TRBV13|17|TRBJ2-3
CASSSPPAGRDTDTQYF
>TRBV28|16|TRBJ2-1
CASSPASGSSYNEQFF
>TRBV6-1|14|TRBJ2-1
CASSPARTSNEQFF
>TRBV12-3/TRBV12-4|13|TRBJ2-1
CASSPPQGGEQFF
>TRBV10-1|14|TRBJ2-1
CASSESGQSNEQFF
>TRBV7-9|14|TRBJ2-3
CASSPVISTDTQYF
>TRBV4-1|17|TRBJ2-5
CASSQGFPLAVGETQYF
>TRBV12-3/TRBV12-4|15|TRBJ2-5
CASTSTSGGGETQYF
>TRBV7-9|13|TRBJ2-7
CASSPGQSYEQYF
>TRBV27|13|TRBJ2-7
CASGTSDSYEQYF
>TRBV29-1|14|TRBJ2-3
CSVWLAGMTDTQYF
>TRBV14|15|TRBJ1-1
CASSLLPGQGTEAFF
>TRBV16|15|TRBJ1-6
CASSQADREHSPLHF
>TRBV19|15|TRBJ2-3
CASSIGVPSTDTQYF
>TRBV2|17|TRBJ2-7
CASSEVGVLAGPDEQYF
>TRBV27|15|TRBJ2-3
CASSSFQTGFDTQYF
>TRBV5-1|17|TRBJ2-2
CASSTTGPTPNTGELFF
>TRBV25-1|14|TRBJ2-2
CASSGGQNTGELIF
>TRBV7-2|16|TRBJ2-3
CASSLGAGPAADTQYF
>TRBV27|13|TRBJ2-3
CASSLSAADTQYF
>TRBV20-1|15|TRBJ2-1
CSARDREAFYNEQFF
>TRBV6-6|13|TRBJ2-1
CASSYEGWNEQFF
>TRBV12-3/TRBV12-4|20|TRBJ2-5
CASSSVLPIRDGFYQETQYF
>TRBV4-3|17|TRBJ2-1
CASSPNPGVAGINEQFF
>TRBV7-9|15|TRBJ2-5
CASSSKATGFETQYF
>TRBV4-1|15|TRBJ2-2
CASSDVLIVLGELFF
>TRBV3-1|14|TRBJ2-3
CASSQRQLTDTQYF
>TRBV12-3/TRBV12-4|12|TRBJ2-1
CASSLLRNEQFF
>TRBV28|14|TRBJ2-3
CASSFGLHTDTQYF
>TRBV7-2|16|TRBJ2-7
CASSLDRREPFYEQYF
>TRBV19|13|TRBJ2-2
CASSITGPGELFF
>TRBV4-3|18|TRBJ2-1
CASSQRQPGLAGVNEQFF
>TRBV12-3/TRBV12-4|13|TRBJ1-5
CASSPTGAQPQHF
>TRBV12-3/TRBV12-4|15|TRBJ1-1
CASIHLRALNTEAFF
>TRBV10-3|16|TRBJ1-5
CAISESWSRADQPQHF
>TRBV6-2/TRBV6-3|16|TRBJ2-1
CASSYSARLVTNEQFF
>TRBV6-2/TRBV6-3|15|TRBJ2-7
CASTPRDSSSYEQYF
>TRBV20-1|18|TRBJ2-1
CSARAYLAGGRGYNEQFF